This T cell receptor beta chain was sequenced in a study of T cell repertoires in cytomegalovirus infection. Study outcomes and limitations: Summed frequency of shared TCR beta families picked out CMV carriers who also had the relevant HLA. Dominating the ex vivo response were TCR beta clonotypes that were CMV-specific and HLA-C-restricted.

Points on this clonotype: Its cognate antigen is unknown.

TCRdb ran MiXCR on the reads and lists one entry per CDR3 protein. The data contain roughly 250,000 distinct CDR3 sequences, approximately 24% of them singletons. The sample comprised CD8+ T cells from PBMCs. This receptor was taken from a human donor in good health (CMV status not recorded). Some clones in this sample may be carry-over from other donors' samples.

CDR3 bases: TGTGCCAGCAGCCACATGACCCATGGGACGGACTACAATGAGCAGTTCTTC. Translated: CASSHMTHGTDYNEQFF. This chain links TRBV2 with TRBJ2-1; possibly TRBD1 or TRBD2 for D (5 bases each). CDR1 SNHLY and CDR2 FYNNEI come from the germline V gene. The CDR3 loop spans 17 amino acids. V was pared by 6 bases and J by 3 bases, with 21 bases between.